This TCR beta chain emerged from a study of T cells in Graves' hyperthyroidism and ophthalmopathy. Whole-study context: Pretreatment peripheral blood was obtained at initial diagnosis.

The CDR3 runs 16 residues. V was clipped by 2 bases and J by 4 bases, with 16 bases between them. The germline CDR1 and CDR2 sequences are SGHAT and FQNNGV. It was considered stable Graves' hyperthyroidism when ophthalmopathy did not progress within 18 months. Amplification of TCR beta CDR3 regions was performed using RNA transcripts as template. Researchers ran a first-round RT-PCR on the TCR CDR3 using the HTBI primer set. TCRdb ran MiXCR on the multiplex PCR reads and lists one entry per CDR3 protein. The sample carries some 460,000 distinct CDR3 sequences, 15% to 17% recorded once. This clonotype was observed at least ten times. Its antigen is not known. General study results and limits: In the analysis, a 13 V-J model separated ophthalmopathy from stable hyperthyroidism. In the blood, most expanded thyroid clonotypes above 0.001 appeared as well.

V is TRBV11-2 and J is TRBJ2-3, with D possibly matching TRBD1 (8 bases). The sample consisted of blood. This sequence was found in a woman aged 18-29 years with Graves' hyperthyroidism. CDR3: CASSLTGGGGSDTQYF. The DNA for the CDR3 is TGTGCCAGCAGCTTAACAGGGGGGGGGGGCTCAGATACGCAGTATTTT.